This TCR beta chain was documented in a study of T cells in Graves' hyperthyroidism and ophthalmopathy. The CDR3 regions of TCR beta were amplified from RNA transcripts. A first-round RT-PCR of the TCR CDR3 used the HTBI primer set. TCRdb independently ran MiXCR on the multiplex PCR reads; one entry per CDR3 protein. The table has around 580,000 distinct CDR3 sequences, under 60% seen once. CDR3 length: 16 residues. CDR1 and CDR2 (germline): KGHDR, SFDVKD. V lost 2 bases and J lost 5; bases outside the gene matches: 10. In this sample, this clonotype turned up many times. The chain has TRBV24-1 and TRBJ2-7; 8 bases align to TRBD2. Sequencing was carried out using peripheral blood or thyroid tissue (not recorded which). The sequence derives from a young woman with Graves' hyperthyroidism. The CDR3 DNA sequence: TGTGCCACCAGTGATTCGGTAGCGGGATACATGGACGAGCAGTACTTC. The encoded protein is CATSDSVAGYMDEQYF.